The next 32 T cell receptor beta chains were all read from a single sample in a study of T cells in Graves' hyperthyroidism and ophthalmopathy. Amplified regions were TCR beta CDR3 sequences from RNA transcripts. RT-PCR in the first round (using the HTBI primer set) targeted the TCR CDR3. Each CDR3 protein gets one entry after TCRdb re-called the multiplex PCR reads with MiXCR. The sample records roughly 510,000 distinct CDR3 sequences, 20% to 25% being singletons. Sequencing was performed on blood. The receptors were gathered from a man between 18 and 29 years old with Graves' hyperthyroidism.

CDR3 protein: CSARDGYLIEAFF. Written as DNA, the CDR3 is TGCAGTGCTAGAGACGGTTATTTAATTGAAGCTTTCTTT. The V and J genes are TRBV20-1 and TRBJ1-1; D gene unclear. CDR1 is DFQATT and CDR2 is SNEGSKA in the germline V gene (reference sequence). CDR3 length: 13 residues. V was shortened by 0 bases and J by 7 bases, with 12 bases between the two germline ends.

Concerning this clonotype: The missing conserved phenylalanine or tryptophan at the end of this CDR3 makes a read error likely. J is TRBJ2-2 and V is TRBV2, with a weak D call TRBD2 (7 bases). The V gene lost 4 bases and the J gene lost 3 bases, with 15 bases spanning the gap. Germline V gene lookup returns CDR1 SNHLY and CDR2 FYNNEI. The CDR3 spans 16 residues. The CDR3: CASSVGGGAYTGELFL. The DNA for the CDR3 is TGTGCCAGCAGTGTCGGAGGGGGGGCCTACACCGGGGAGCTGTTTTTG.

Remarks on this clonotype: The CDR3 ends on some other residue instead of the conserved phenylalanine or tryptophan, so this is likely a read error. It is unclear where the CDR3 begins or ends on the DNA, so no DNA is shown, and the CDR3 is as TCRdb lists it. The rearrangement uses TRBV12-3 or TRBV12-4 and TRBJ1-2. The CDR3 has 13 amino acids, counting both end residues. CDR3 in amino acids: CASSSGVGYGFTS.

The genes are TRBV12-3 or TRBV12-4 and TRBJ1-1; unclear D gene. Trimming stripped 5 bases from V and 4 bases from J, with 14 bases between. The CDR3 sequence is 14 residues long. Here the CDR3 reads CASSAHSTSTEAFF. The CDR3, as DNA: TGTGCCAGCAGTGCTCACTCGACCAGCACTGAAGCTTTCTTT.

The sample holds many counts of this clonotype. The chain has TRBV29-1 and TRBJ1-2; D unresolved. Between the trimmed V and J ends, which lost 5 bases and 2 bases, there was a span of 6 bases. Per germline, CDR1 SQVTM and CDR2 ANQGSEA. This CDR3 spans 11 amino acids. Written as DNA, the CDR3 is TGCAGCGTTCTGGTCAACTATGGCTACACCTTC. The encoded protein is CSVLVNYGYTF.

This clonotype came up many times. The rearrangement joins TRBV6-2 or TRBV6-3 to TRBJ1-3; TRBD1 matches 7 bases. The CDR3 has 13 amino acids. The germline CDR1 and CDR2 sequences are MNHEY and SVGEGT. Losses at the gene ends were 10 bases for V and 0 bases for J; bases not matched to a gene: 3. The CDR3 nucleotides are TGTGCCACACAGGGGATCTCTGGAAACACCATATATTTT. Its translation is CATQGISGNTIYF.

This clonotype occurred many times. DNA of the CDR3: TGTGCCAGCGAAGGGACAGGGGATAACGAGCAGTACTTC. It translates to CASEGTGDNEQYF. The V gene is TRBV2, the J gene TRBJ2-7; TRBD1 aligns across 10 bases. Germline V gives CDR1 SNHLY, CDR2 FYNNEI. The length of the CDR3 is 13 residues. The ends lost 8 bases at V and 5 bases at J; junction bases unmatched: 6.

This clonotype was seen more than once but under ten times. The chain carries TRBV7-9 and TRBJ2-7, with D tentatively TRBD1 (5 bases). With 6 bases removed from V and 4 bases from J, the gap between germline ends came to 13 bases. Per germline, CDR1 SEHNR and CDR2 FQNEAQ (reference sequence). CDR3 length: 13 amino acids. CDR3 nucleotide sequence: TGTGCCAGCAGTCCTCCGGCAGGGTACGAGCAGTACTTC. It encodes CASSPPAGYEQYF.

Concerning this clonotype: The conserved phenylalanine or tryptophan is not found at the CDR3 terminus, so this likely reflects a read error. This chain connects TRBV7-8 to TRBJ1-5, with D perhaps TRBD1 (5 bases). CDR1 and CDR2 (germline): SGHVS, FQNEAQ. The CDR3 totals 13 residues. The V gene lost 8 bases and the J gene lost 3 bases, with 11 bases spanning the gap. The CDR3 sequence is CASCDSPNQPQHV. The DNA of the CDR3 is TGTGCCAGCTGCGACAGTCCCAATCAGCCCCAGCATGTT.

This clonotype was seen ten or more times. The J gene is TRBJ2-2, the V gene TRBV20-1; D gene ambiguous. V lost 2 bases and J lost 6, with 10 bases in between. CDR3 length equals 13 residues. In germline, CDR1 is DFQATT, CDR2 SNEGSKA (reference sequence). CDR3 nucleotides: TGCAGTGCTAGATCTTACCAGGCCGGGGAGCTGTTTTTT. It translates to CSARSYQAGELFF.

This clonotype was seen at least ten times. The V call is TRBV13, the J call TRBJ1-1; tentatively, D is TRBD1 (6 bases). This CDR3 spans 13 amino acids. The V end was cut by 4 bases, the J end by 5 bases, with 11 bases between. CDR1 and CDR2 (germline): PRHDT, FYEKMQ (reference sequence). For the CDR3, the DNA is TGTGCCAGCAGCTCGGGACATTCGACTGAAGCTTTCTTT. Translating it yields CASSSGHSTEAFF.

This clonotype was recorded a few times. The V call is TRBV20-1, the J call TRBJ2-2; D gene uncertain. The CDR3 consists of 14 residues. V lost 0 bases, J lost 4 bases, and 9 bases lay in between. The germline CDR1 and CDR2 sequences are DFQATT and SNEGSKA (reference sequence). This CDR3 is CSARDPGTTGELFF. In nucleotides, the CDR3 is TGCAGTGCTAGAGACCCGGGTACCACCGGGGAGCTGTTTTTT.

This clonotype was seen at least ten times. The chain has TRBV12-3 or TRBV12-4 and TRBJ2-5, with 11 bases fitting TRBD2. The CDR3 length is 17 residues. Trimming removed 5 bases from V and 5 bases from J; junction bases left unmatched: 13. CDR3 sequence: CASSRSGTSGDRETQYF. The CDR3 nucleotides read TGTGCCAGCAGTCGCTCCGGGACTAGCGGCGATAGGGAGACCCAGTACTTC.

This clonotype was seen only a few times. Germline and junction disagree at one end, which may indicate a read error. The V call is TRBV12-3 or TRBV12-4, the J call TRBJ2-2; the D gene is possibly TRBD2 (5 bases). The length of the CDR3 is 13 residues. The CDR3 reads CASSYPHTGELVF. The CDR3 DNA is TGTGCCAGCAGTTACCCACACACCGGGGAGCTGGTTTTT.

This clonotype appeared many times. V usage is TRBV5-6 and J usage is TRBJ1-1, with a weak D call TRBD1 (6 bases). CDR1 is SGHDT, CDR2 YYEEEE, per germline. CDR3 length: 14 amino acids. The V gene lost 3 bases and the J gene lost 0 bases, with 9 bases spanning the gap. CDR3 sequence reads: CASSWGPVNTEAFF. The CDR3 coding sequence is TGTGCCAGCAGCTGGGGGCCAGTGAACACTGAAGCTTTCTTT. The full variable domain, rest sourced from reference TRBV5-6 and TRBJ1-1, is DAGVTQSPTHLIKTRGQQVTLRCSPKSGHDTVSWYQQALGQGPQFIFQYYEEEERQRGNFPDRFSGHQFPNYSSELNVNALLLGDSALYLCASSWGPVNTEAFFGQGTRLTVV.

This clonotype occurred many times. The V gene is TRBV13, the J gene TRBJ2-7; TRBD2 might be the D (5 bases). Germline CDR1 is PRHDT and CDR2 is FYEKMQ (reference sequence). CDR3 length: 13 residues. V was clipped by 5 bases and J by 1 base, with 9 bases between them. The CDR3 is CASSPEGSYEQYF. The CDR3, as DNA: TGTGCCAGCAGCCCCGAGGGTTCCTACGAGCAGTACTTC.

This clonotype was seen a few times. V is TRBV10-3 and J is TRBJ1-1; tentatively, D is TRBD1 (6 bases). The V and J ends lost 5 bases and 8 bases respectively, with 15 bases between them. Germline V gene sequence: CDR1 ENHRY, CDR2 SYGVKD. The length of the CDR3 is 13 residues. In DNA, the CDR3 is TGTGCCATCAGTCAGAGACAGGATTACGAAGCTTTCTTT. Translation: CAISQRQDYEAFF.

The sample holds many counts of this clonotype. The V gene is TRBV27, the J gene TRBJ1-1; the D is unclear. CDR1 and CDR2 (germline): MNHEY, SMNVEV (reference sequence). Trimming took 0 bases from V and 2 from J, leaving 16 bases between them. CDR3 length: 17 residues. The CDR3 loop is CASSLSDVMGKNTEAFF. The CDR3 region has the DNA TGTGCCAGCAGTTTATCGGATGTGATGGGGAAAAACACTGAAGCTTTCTTT.

The table lists this clonotype with many counts. The gene calls are TRBV7-9 and TRBJ2-5; a possible D gene is TRBD1 (5 bases). Between the trimmed V and J ends, which lost 3 bases and 4 bases, there was a span of 12 bases. The CDR3 has 14 amino acids. Germline-derived CDR1 and CDR2 are SEHNR and FQNEAQ (reference sequence). The DNA of the CDR3 is TGTGCCAGCAGCTTGAAGGGGAAGGGAGAGACCCAGTACTTC. The encoded protein is CASSLKGKGETQYF.

There are many counts of this clonotype. The chain is built from TRBV27 and TRBJ1-5; D gene uncertain. CDR3 length: 14 residues. Germline CDR1 and CDR2: MNHEY and SMNVEV (reference sequence). V shed 4 bases and J shed 7 bases, with 14 bases lying between them. This chain's CDR3 is CASSSLFVGQPQHF. The CDR3, as DNA: TGTGCCAGCAGTTCGCTTTTCGTAGGACAGCCCCAGCATTTT.

In the case of this clonotype: Compared with germline, one end of the junction differs, possibly owing to a read error. The chain couples TRBV6-1 to TRBJ2-7; D ambiguous. Germline assignment: CDR1 MNHNS and CDR2 SASEGT. The CDR3 is 15 residues long. CDR3 coding DNA: TGTGCCAGCAGTGACCTGGCCTCCCCATCCTCCGAGCAGTACTTC. Its translation: CASSDLASPSSEQYF.

Many counts were recorded for this clonotype. The chain is built from TRBV6-5 and TRBJ1-1, with D maybe TRBD1 (5 bases). Germline V gene lookup returns CDR1 MNHEY and CDR2 SVGAGI. The CDR3 has 15 amino acids. V lost 0 bases and J 5 bases, leaving 13 bases between the germline ends. Written as DNA, the CDR3 is TGTGCCAGCAGTTACTCGCGGGCTGGGGGAACTGAAGCTTTCTTT. Protein sequence: CASSYSRAGGTEAFF.

This clonotype occurred many times. This chain links TRBV7-8 with TRBJ1-1; D uncertain. Trimming cost V 1 base and J 3 bases, with 6 bases left between them. The CDR3 runs to 13 residues. Germline V gene lookup returns CDR1 SGHVS and CDR2 FQNEAQ. CDR3 protein: CASSLVAYTEAFF. In nucleotides, the CDR3 is TGTGCCAGCAGCTTAGTCGCGTACACTGAAGCTTTCTTT.

This clonotype has a count of ten or more. V usage is TRBV12-3 or TRBV12-4 and J usage is TRBJ2-5, with a weak D call TRBD1 (5 bases). V was shortened by 7 bases and J by 5 bases, with 17 bases between the two germline ends. The CDR3 is 14 residues long. The DNA of the CDR3 is TGTGCCAGCAACTCTAGGGGAAGAGAGGAGACCCAGTACTTC. This sequence encodes CASNSRGREETQYF.

This clonotype was detected many times. CDR3 amino acids: CASSYTPEGGETQYF. Here the CDR3 DNA reads TGTGCCAGCAGTTACACCCCGGAGGGGGGGGAGACCCAGTACTTC. This rearrangement joins TRBV6-5 to TRBJ2-5; possible D gene TRBD2, 7 bases. Germline CDR1 is MNHEY and CDR2 is SVGAGI. The CDR3 is made up of 15 amino acids. V dropped 2 bases and J dropped 5 bases, with 15 bases sitting between them.

Concerning this clonotype itself: A read error may explain this, as a much larger clone is one base away. The chain links TRBV6-2 or TRBV6-3 to TRBJ2-2; 7 bases line up with TRBD1. The CDR3 spans 13 residues. Germline V lookup: CDR1 MNHEY, CDR2 SVGEGT. The CDR3 spells CVSKPTGAGELFF. For the CDR3, the DNA is TGTGTCAGCAAACCCACAGGGGCCGGGGAGCTGTTTTTT.

This clonotype was counted many times. This chain uses TRBV18 with TRBJ2-5, with TRBD2 as a possible D gene (5 bases). This CDR3 is built from 12 residues. Germline-derived CDR1 and CDR2 are KGHSH and LQKENI. V was shortened by 3 bases and J by 5 bases, with 7 bases between the two germline ends. The CDR3 sequence is CASSPKRETQYF. CDR3 in DNA: TGTGCCAGCTCACCGAAGCGGGAGACCCAGTACTTC.

The chain couples TRBV15 to TRBJ1-1, with no clear D. The CDR3 has 13 amino acids. Germline V gene data show CDR1 as LNHNV and CDR2 as YYDKDF (reference sequence). Between the trimmed V and J ends, which lost 0 bases and 10 bases, there was a span of 12 bases. The CDR3 DNA is TGTGCCACCAGCAGAGATCGGTGGGGTACAGCTTTCTTT. As protein: CATSRDRWGTAFF. Supplemented by reference TRBV15 and TRBJ1-1, the full variable domain reads DAMVIQNPRYQVTQFGKPVTLSCSQTLNHNVMYWYQQKSSQAPKLLFHYYDKDFNNEADTPDNFQSRRPNTSFCFLDIRSPGLGDTAMYLCATSRDRWGTAFFGQGTRLTVV.

At least ten counts were recorded for this clonotype. The CDR3 sequence is CASARQGAYEQYF. The CDR3 nucleotides are TGTGCCAGCGCCCGACAGGGGGCCTACGAGCAGTACTTC. The chain has TRBV2 and TRBJ2-7; 9 bases match TRBD1. J was trimmed by 2 bases and V by 8 bases; bases with no gene match: 4. Germline lookup yields CDR1 SNHLY and CDR2 FYNNEI. The CDR3 is 13 residues long.

The chain has TRBV20-1 and TRBJ2-5; 14 nucleotides align to TRBD2. V shed 6 bases, J shed 4 bases, and the junction held 7 bases outside the gene matches. The CDR3 runs 15 residues. Germline CDR1 DFQATT, CDR2 SNEGSKA (reference sequence). The CDR3 coding sequence is TGCAGTGCGACCTCAGGGACTAGCGGGAGAGAGACCCAGTACTTC. It specifies CSATSGTSGRETQYF.

This chain joins TRBV10-3 and TRBJ2-7; D uncertain. The germline V and J ends were trimmed by 0 bases and 0 bases, with 12 bases remaining between them. Germline CDR1 and CDR2: ENHRY and SYGVKD. The CDR3 is 16 residues long. CDR3: CAISESPELSSYEQYF. CDR3 sequence (DNA): TGTGCCATCAGTGAGTCCCCGGAGTTGAGCTCCTACGAGCAGTACTTC.

There are many counts of this clonotype. The V call is TRBV10-3, the J call TRBJ1-1; D may be TRBD1 (5 bases). Trimming shortened V by 3 bases and J by 0 bases, and 11 bases separated the two germline ends. The CDR3 sequence is 15 residues long. Germline V gene data show CDR1 as ENHRY and CDR2 as SYGVKD. CDR3 nucleotides: TGTGCCATCAGTGACCCGGGGACGGTGAACACTGAAGCTTTCTTT. Protein sequence: CAISDPGTVNTEAFF.